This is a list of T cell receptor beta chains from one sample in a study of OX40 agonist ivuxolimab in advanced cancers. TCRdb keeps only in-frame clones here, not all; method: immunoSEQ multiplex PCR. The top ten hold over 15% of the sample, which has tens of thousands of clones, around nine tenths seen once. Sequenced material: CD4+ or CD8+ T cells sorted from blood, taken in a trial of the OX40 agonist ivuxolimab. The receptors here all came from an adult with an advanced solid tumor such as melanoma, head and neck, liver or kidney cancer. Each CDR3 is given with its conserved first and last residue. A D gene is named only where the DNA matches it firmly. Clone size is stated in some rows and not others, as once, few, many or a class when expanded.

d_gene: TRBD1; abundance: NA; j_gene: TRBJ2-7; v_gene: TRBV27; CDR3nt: TGTGCCAGCAGTTTTAACAGGGGGAAAACGGCCTACGAGCAGTACTTC; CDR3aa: CASSFNRGKTAYEQYF
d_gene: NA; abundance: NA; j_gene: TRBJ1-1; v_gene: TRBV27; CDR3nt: TGTGCCAGCAGTTTAGAGTCGGGGAACACTGAAGCTTTCTTT; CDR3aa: CASSLESGNTEAFF
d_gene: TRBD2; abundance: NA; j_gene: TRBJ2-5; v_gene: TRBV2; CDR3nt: TGTGCCAGCCTAGCGGGAAACCAAGAGACCCAGTACTTC; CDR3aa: CASLAGNQETQYF
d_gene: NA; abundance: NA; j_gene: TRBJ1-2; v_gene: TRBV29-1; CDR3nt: TGCAGCGTTGAAGATCGCGAGGGTACTCCTTTCCCCTATGGCTACACCTTC; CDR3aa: CSVEDREGTPFPYGYTF
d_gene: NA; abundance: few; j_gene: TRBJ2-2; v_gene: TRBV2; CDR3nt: TGTGCCAGCAAAGTGGCAGGGGAGAACACCGGGGAGCTGTTTTTT; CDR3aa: CASKVAGENTGELFF
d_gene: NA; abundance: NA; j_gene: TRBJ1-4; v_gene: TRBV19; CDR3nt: TGTGCCAGTAGTAACGTTCGCGAGAATGAAAAACTGTTTTTT; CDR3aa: CASSNVRENEKLFF
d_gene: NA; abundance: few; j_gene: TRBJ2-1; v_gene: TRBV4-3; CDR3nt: TGCGCCAGCAGCCAAGACGGAAATGAGCAGTTCTTC; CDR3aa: CASSQDGNEQFF
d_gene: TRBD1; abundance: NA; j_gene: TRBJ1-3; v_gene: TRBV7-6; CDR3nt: TGTGCCAGCAGCTTAGCTACAGGGGGAGGAAACACCATATATTTT; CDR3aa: CASSLATGGGNTIYF
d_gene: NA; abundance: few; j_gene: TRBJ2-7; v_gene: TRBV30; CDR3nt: TGTGCCTGGAGTGGGACAAGTTATCCCTACGAGCAGTACTTC; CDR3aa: CAWSGTSYPYEQYF
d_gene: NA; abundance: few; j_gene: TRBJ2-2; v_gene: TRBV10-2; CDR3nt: TGCGCCAGCACACCCGGAGCGAACACCGGGGAGCTGTTTTTT; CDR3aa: CASTPGANTGELFF
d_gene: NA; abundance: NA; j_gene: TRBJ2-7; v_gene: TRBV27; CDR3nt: TGTGCCAGCAGTCCACAGGGTTCCTACGAGCAGTACTTC; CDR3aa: CASSPQGSYEQYF
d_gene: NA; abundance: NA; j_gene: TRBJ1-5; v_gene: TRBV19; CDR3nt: TGTGCCAGTAGAGCGATGACAGGAGTCAATCAGCCCCAGCATTTT; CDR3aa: CASRAMTGVNQPQHF
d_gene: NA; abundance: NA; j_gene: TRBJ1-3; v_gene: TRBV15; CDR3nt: TGTGCCACCAGCACAGGACAGACTGGAAACACCATATATTTT; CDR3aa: CATSTGQTGNTIYF
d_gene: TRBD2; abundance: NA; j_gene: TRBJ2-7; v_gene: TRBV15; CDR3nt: TGTGCCACCAGCGGAGCGGGGAAGTACGAGCAGTACTTC; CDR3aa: CATSGAGKYEQYF
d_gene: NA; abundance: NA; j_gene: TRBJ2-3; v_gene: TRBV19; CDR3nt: TGTGCCAGTAGTATTGTCCGGGGAGATACGCAGTATTTT; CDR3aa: CASSIVRGDTQYF
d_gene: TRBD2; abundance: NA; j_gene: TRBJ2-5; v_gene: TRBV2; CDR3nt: TGTGCCAGCAATGACGCGTTGACTAGCGGGGACGAGACCCAGTACTTC; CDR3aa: CASNDALTSGDETQYF
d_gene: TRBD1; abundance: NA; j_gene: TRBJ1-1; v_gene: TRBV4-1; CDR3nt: TGCGCCAGCAGCCAAGTAAAAGACAGGGCCGGCACTGAAGCTTTCTTT; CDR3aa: CASSQVKDRAGTEAFF
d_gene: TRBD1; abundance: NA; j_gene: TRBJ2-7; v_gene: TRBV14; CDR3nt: TGTGCCAGCAGCCAATTGACAGGGGCCGAGCAGTACTTC; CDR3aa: CASSQLTGAEQYF
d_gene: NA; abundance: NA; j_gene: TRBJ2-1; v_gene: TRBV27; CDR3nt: TGTGCCAGCAGTCAAAGGACTTCCTACAATGAGCAGTTCTTC; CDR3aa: CASSQRTSYNEQFF
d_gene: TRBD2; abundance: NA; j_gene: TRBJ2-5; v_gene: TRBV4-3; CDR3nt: TGCGCCAGCAGCCACAGTTTAGCGGGAGGTCAGGAGACCCAGTACTTC; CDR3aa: CASSHSLAGGQETQYF
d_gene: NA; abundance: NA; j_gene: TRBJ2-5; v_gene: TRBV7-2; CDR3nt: TGTGCCAGCAGCGCCCCTGATAGCGGAACCCCAGAGACCCAGTACTTC; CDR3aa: CASSAPDSGTPETQYF
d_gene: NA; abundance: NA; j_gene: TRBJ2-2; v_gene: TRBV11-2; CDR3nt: TGTGCCAGCAGCTTAGTCGGATCTCGGCAGCTGAACACCGGGGAGCTGTTTTTT; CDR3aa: CASSLVGSRQLNTGELFF
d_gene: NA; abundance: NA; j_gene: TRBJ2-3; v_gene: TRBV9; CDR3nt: TGTGCCAGCAGCCCCATTTTAGATACGCAGTATTTT; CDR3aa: CASSPILDTQYF
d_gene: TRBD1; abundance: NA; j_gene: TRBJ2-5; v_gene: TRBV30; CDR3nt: TGTGCCTGGGCAGGACAGGGACCCGGTTTGATGGAGACCCAGTACTTC; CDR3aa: CAWAGQGPGLMETQYF
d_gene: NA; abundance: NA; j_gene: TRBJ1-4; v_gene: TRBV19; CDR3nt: TGTGCCAGTAGTATCTGGGGGACGAATGAAAAACTGTTTTTT; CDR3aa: CASSIWGTNEKLFF
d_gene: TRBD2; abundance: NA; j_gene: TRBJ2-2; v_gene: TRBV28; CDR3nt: TGTGCCAGCAGCCCAAGGCGGGAGGCTACCGGGGAGCTGTTTTTT; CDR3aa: CASSPRREATGELFF
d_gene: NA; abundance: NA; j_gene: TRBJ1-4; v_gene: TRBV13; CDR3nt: TGTGCCAGCAGATGGGCGGCAACTAATGAAAAACTGTTTTTT; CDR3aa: CASRWAATNEKLFF
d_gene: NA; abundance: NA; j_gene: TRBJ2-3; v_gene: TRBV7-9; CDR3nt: TGTGCCAGCAGCTCCACAGATACGCAGTATTTT; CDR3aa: CASSSTDTQYF
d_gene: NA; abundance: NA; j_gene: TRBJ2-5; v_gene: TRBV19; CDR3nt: TGTGCCAGTTCGGCCCCCGGGGCCCAGTACTTC; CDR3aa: CASSAPGAQYF
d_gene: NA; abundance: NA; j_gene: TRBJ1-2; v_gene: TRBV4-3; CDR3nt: TGCGCCAGCAGCCAAGATCTGGGGGACTATGGCTACACCTTC; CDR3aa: CASSQDLGDYGYTF
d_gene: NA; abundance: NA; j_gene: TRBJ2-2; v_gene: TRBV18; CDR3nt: TGTGCCAGCTCACCACCAGTGAACACCGGGGAGCTGTTTTTT; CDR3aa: CASSPPVNTGELFF
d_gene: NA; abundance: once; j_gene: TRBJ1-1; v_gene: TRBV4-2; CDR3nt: TGTGCCAGCAGCCTCAGTGCAGGGAACACTGAAGCTTTCTTT; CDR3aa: CASSLSAGNTEAFF
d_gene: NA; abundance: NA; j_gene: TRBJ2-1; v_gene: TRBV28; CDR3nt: TGTGCCAGCAGTTATACAGGGGAGCAGTTCTTC; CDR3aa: CASSYTGEQFF
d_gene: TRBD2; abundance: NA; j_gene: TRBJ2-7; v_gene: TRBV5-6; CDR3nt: TGTGCCAGCAGCTTGGGGACTAGCGGGGAACAGTACTTC; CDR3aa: CASSLGTSGEQYF
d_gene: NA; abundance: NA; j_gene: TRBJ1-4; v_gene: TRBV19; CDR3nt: TGTGCCAGTAGTTTCCGGGGAGAAGAAAAACTGTTTTTT; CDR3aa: CASSFRGEEKLFF
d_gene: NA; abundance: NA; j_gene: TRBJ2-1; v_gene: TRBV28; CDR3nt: TGTGCCAGCAGTTTCGGGGCTAGCCGGCACAATGAGCAGTTCTTC; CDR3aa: CASSFGASRHNEQFF
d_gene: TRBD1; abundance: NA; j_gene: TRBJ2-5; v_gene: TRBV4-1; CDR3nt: TGCGCCAGCAGTCCACAGGACGCAGGGGGCATTGAGACCCAGTACTTC; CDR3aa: CASSPQDAGGIETQYF
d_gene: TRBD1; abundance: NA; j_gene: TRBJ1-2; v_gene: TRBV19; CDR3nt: TGTGCCAGTAGCATACAGGGGCCCGACTATGGCTACACCTTC; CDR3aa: CASSIQGPDYGYTF
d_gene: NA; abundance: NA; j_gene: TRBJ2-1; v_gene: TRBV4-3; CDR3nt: TGCGCCAGCAGCTCTGATCCAGCCGGGAGCTCCTACAATGAGCAGTTCTTC; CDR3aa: CASSSDPAGSSYNEQFF
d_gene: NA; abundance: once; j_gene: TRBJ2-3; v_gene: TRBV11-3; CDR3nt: TGTGCCAGCAGCATCTCGGGGGATCAAGATACGCAGTATTTT; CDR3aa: CASSISGDQDTQYF
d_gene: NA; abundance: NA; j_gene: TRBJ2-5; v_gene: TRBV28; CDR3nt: TGTGCCAGCAGTTTCGCAGTACTATCGTGGACCCAGTACTTC; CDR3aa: CASSFAVLSWTQYF
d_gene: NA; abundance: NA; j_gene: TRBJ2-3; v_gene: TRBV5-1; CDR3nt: TGCGCCAGCAGCTTGAGTCAACCGATCACAGATACGCAGTATTTT; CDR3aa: CASSLSQPITDTQYF
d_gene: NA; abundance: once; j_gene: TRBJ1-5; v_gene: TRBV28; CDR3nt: TGTGCCAGCAGTTTCCCCTTAATGAGCAATCAGCCCCAGCATTTT; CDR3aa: CASSFPLMSNQPQHF
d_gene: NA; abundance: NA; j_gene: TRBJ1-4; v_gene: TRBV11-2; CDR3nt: TGTGCCAGCAGCTTCTGGTTGGGAGAGTCTGTGGATGAAAAACTGTTTTTT; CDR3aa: CASSFWLGESVDEKLFF
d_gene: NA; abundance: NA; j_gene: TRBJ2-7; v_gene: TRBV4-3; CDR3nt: TGCGCCAGCAGCCAATTCGTAGCCGCGGGCTACGAGCAGTACTTC; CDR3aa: CASSQFVAAGYEQYF
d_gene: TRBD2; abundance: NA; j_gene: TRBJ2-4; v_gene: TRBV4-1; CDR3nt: TGCGCCAGCAGCCACGGCGGGAGCGAGAAAAACATTCAGTACTTC; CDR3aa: CASSHGGSEKNIQYF
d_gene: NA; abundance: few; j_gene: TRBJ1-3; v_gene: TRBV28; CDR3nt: TGTGCCAGCAGTTCATTCATCCTTAGCTCTGGAAACACCATATATTTT; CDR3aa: CASSSFILSSGNTIYF
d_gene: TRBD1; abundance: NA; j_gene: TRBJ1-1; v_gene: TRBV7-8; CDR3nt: TGTGCCAGCAGCCGTGGGACAGTACCAGAAGAGAACACTGAAGCTTTCTTT; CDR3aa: CASSRGTVPEENTEAFF
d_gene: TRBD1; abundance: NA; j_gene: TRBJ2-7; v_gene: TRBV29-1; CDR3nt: TGCAGCGTTGAAGTTCCCGAAGGACAGGGATCCTACGAGCAGTACTTC; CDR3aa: CSVEVPEGQGSYEQYF
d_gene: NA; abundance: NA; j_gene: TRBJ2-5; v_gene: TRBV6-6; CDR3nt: TGTGCCAGCAGTTACTCGAAGAGAGAGACCCAGTACTTC; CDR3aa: CASSYSKRETQYF
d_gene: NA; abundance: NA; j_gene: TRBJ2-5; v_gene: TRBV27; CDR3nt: TGTGCCAGCAGTCCTCATTTCGGGGGAGAGAGGGAGACCCAGTACTTC; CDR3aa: CASSPHFGGERETQYF
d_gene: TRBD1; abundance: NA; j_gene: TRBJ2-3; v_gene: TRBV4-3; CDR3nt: TGCGCCAGCAGCCAGGACAGGGGGCAAGCAGATACGCAGTATTTT; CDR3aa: CASSQDRGQADTQYF
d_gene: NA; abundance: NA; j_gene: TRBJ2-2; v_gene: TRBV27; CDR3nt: TGTGCCAGCAGTTTATTCGCGGCCTCCACCGGGGAGCTGTTTTTT; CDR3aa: CASSLFAASTGELFF
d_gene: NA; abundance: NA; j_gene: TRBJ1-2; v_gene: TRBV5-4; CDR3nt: TGTGCCAGCAGCCCCTCAGCAAACTATGGCTACACCTTC; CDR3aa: CASSPSANYGYTF
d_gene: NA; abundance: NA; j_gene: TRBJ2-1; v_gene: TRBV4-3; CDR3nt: TGCGCCAGCAGCCGGTTATACGGGATTCCCAATGAGCAGTTCTTC; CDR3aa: CASSRLYGIPNEQFF
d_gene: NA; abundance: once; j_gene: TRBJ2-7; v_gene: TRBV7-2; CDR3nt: TGTGCCAGCAGCTTCAACTTTGGGATTACCTACGAGCAGTACTTC; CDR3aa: CASSFNFGITYEQYF
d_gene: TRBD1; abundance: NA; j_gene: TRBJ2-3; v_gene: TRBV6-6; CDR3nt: TGTGCCAGCAGTTTCCGTCAGGGGGTCTTAGATACGCAGTATTTT; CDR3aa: CASSFRQGVLDTQYF